The 2 T cell receptor beta chains reported below all come from one sample, sequenced in a study of cytomegalovirus exposure and HLA in healthy donors. PCR amplification relied on 60 Vbeta primers (plus 13 Jbeta primers). TCRdb's copy holds only in-frame clones and misses some; the assay was immunoSEQ multiplex PCR. The sample has around 250,000 clones; 70% to 90% are singletons. The sequencing sample was made of PBMCs. The receptor set was obtained from a woman in her fifties or sixties in good health and CMV-seropositive.

The V gene is TRBV11-2, the J gene TRBJ1-1; D may be TRBD1 (5 bases). This CDR3 has 14 residues. The germline V gene has CDR1 SGHAT and CDR2 FQNNGV. V was shortened by 1 base and J by 5 bases, with 11 bases between the two germline ends. The CDR3 here is CASSLGARGTEAFF. The CDR3 coding sequence is TGTGCCAGCAGCTTAGGGGCTAGGGGAACTGAAGCTTTCTTT. Based on the CDR3 plus reference TRBV11-2 and TRBJ1-1, the full variable domain is EAGVAQSPRYKIIEKRQSVAFWCNPISGHATLYWYQQILGQGPKLLIQFQNNGVVDDSQLPKDRFSAERLKGVDSTLKIQPAKLEDSAVYLCASSLGARGTEAFFGQGTRLTVV.

J is TRBJ2-7 and V is TRBV5-1; D is perhaps TRBD1 (5 bases). V was trimmed by 4 bases and J by 0 bases, leaving 11 bases between them. Looked up from germline, CDR1 is SGHRS and CDR2 is YFSETQ. The CDR3 length is 14 residues. CDR3 in amino acids: CASSPEGVSYEQYF. CDR3 bases: TGCGCCAGCAGCCCCGAAGGGGTCTCCTACGAGCAGTACTTC.